This T cell receptor beta chain came from a study of blood T cell repertoires in COVID-19. Whole-study context: Acute and convalescent COVID-19 specimens originated in the United States, Italy and Spain. T cells, B-cell-depleted T cells, or PBMCs provided the cDNA or gDNA that served as material.

The V gene's germline CDR1 is SEHNR and CDR2 FQNEAQ (reference sequence). This CDR3 is 14 amino acids long. The V end lost 2 bases, the J end lost 4 bases, and 8 bases lay between the germline ends. How the authors handled the data: Nucleated cell counts were estimated from reference gene primer amplification. Data came from immunoSEQ multiplex PCR; TCRdb stores just in-frame clones and leaves some out. From that table come the V and J calls and clone size; the DNA was used to work out D and trimming. The data show about 69,000 clones, roughly 90% seen once. The chain recombines TRBV7-9 with TRBJ1-4, with a possible D match to TRBD1 (6 bases). This TCR was recovered from a woman aged 55-70 years with active COVID-19. Sequences were obtained from peripheral blood. The CDR3: CASSLSGDNEKLFF. The DNA for the CDR3 is TGTGCCAGCAGCTTATCAGGGGATAATGAAAAACTGTTTTTT.